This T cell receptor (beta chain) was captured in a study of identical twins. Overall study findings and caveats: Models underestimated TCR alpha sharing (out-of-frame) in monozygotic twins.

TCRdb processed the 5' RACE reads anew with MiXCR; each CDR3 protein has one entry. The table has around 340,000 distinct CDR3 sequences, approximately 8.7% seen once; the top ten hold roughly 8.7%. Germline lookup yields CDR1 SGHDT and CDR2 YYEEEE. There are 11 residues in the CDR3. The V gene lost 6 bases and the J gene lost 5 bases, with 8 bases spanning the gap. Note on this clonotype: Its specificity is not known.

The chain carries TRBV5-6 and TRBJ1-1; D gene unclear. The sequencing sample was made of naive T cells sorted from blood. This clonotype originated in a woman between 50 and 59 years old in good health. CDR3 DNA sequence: TGTGCCAGCACCCAAGGAACTGAAGCTTTCTTT. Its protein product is CASTQGTEAFF.